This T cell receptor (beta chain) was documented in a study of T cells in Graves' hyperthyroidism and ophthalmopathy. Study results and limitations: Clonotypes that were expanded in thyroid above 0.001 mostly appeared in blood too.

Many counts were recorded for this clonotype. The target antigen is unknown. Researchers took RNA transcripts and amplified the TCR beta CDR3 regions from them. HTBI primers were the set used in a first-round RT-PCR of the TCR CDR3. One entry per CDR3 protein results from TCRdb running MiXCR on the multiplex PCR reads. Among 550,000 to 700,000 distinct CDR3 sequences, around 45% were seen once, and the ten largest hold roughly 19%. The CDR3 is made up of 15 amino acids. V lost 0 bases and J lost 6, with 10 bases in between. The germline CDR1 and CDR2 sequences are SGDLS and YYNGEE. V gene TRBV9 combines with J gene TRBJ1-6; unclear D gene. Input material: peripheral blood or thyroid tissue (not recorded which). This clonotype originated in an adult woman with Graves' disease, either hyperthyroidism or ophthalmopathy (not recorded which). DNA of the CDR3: TGTGCCAGCAGCGTAGTTGAGACCTCTAATTCACCCCTCCACTTT. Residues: CASSVVETSNSPLHF.